These 25 T cell receptor beta chains originate from one sample sequenced in a study of blood T cells in healthy people across ages (dated by TCRdb to between 2015 and 2016). Library prep was done by 5' RACE. These reads were obtained on an Illumina HiSeq 2500. A second roughly 6 to 11 cycle PCR used a sample-barcoded 5' primer and a J-beta primer mix. TCRdb redid the processing of the public reads, applying fastp at Q25 and MiXCR, and retained in-frame beta chains. Rows merge per CDR3 protein into single entries with the most common DNA and genes. This sample comprises 550,000 to 700,000 distinct CDR3 sequences, approximately 27% of them detected only once. The biggest ten clones account for roughly 18% of the sample. The sequenced sample consisted of blood. Receptors originate from a woman between 65 and 79 years old in good health.

The chain carries TRBV7-9 and TRBJ1-2; D may be TRBD1 (5 bases). Trimming cost V 4 bases and J 8 bases, with 14 bases left between them. Germline V lookup: CDR1 SEHNR, CDR2 FQNEAQ (reference sequence). The CDR3 is 13 amino acids. The CDR3 loop is CASSSQGTKGYTF. The CDR3 coding sequence is TGTGCCAGCAGCTCACAAGGGACCAAGGGCTACACCTTC.

The chain is built from TRBV27 and TRBJ1-6, with D possibly being TRBD1 (6 bases). In germline, CDR1 is MNHEY, CDR2 SMNVEV (reference sequence). This CDR3 comprises 15 residues. The germline V and J ends were trimmed by 6 bases and 7 bases, with 16 bases remaining between them. CDR3 nucleotides: TGTGCCAGCAGGGGGGCGGGCAGGGTAAATTCACCCCTCCACTTT. This encodes CASRGAGRVNSPLHF.

The chain couples TRBV4-2 to TRBJ1-2; no definite D call. Between the trimmed V and J ends, which lost 0 bases and 5 bases, there was a span of 7 bases. This CDR3 is built from 13 residues. The V gene's germline CDR1 is LGHNA and CDR2 YNFKEQ. CDR3 bases: TGTGCCAGCAGCCAAGACAGGCGTTATGGCTACACCTTC. This encodes CASSQDRRYGYTF.

This clonotype was counted between two and nine times. One junction end does not reproduce the germline sequence, and a read error may be involved. CDR3 amino acids: CSAGGLANEKLVF. CDR3 bases: TGCAGCGCTGGGGGGTTGGCTAATGAAAAACTGGTTTTT. J is TRBJ1-4 and V is TRBV29-1; D may be TRBD1 (5 bases). The CDR3 extends over 13 amino acids. The germline CDR1 and CDR2 sequences are SQVTM and ANQGSEA.

This clonotype was recorded a few times. The chain links TRBV2 to TRBJ2-5; D remains unclear. Germline V lookup: CDR1 SNHLY, CDR2 FYNNEI. Trimming cost V 6 bases and J 4 bases, with 9 bases left between them. The CDR3 sequence is 12 residues long. CDR3 loop: CASRGIGETQYF. CDR3 DNA sequence: TGTGCCAGCAGGGGAATCGGAGAGACCCAGTACTTC. Together with reference TRBV2 and TRBJ2-5, the CDR3 gives the full variable domain: EPEVTQTPSHQVTQMGQEVILRCVPISNHLYFYWYRQILGQKVEFLVSFYNNEISEKSEIFDDQFSVERPDGSNFTLKIRSTKLEDSAMYFCASRGIGETQYFGPGTRLLVL.

The chain recombines TRBV5-1 with TRBJ1-2; a possible D gene is TRBD1 (5 bases). This CDR3 is 15 amino acids long. V lost 4 bases to trimming and J lost 2 bases, with 15 bases between them. Per germline, CDR1 SGHRS and CDR2 YFSETQ. The CDR3 DNA is TGCGCCAGCAGCCCCGGTCGGCCAGGGAACTATGGCTACACCTTC. This sequence encodes CASSPGRPGNYGYTF.

This chain connects TRBV20-1 to TRBJ1-6; TRBD1 matches at 7 bases. CDR1 is DFQATT and CDR2 is SNEGSKA in the germline V gene (reference sequence). Trimming took 2 bases from V and 3 from J; bases not matched to a gene: 4. The CDR3 is 15 amino acids. This CDR3 reads CSARLTGNYNSPLHF. The CDR3 region has the DNA TGCAGTGCTAGACTGACAGGGAACTATAATTCACCCCTCCACTTT.

This chain connects TRBV7-2 to TRBJ1-3, with no clear D. The CDR3 covers 13 residues. Per germline, CDR1 SGHTA and CDR2 FQGNSA. V was clipped by 1 base and J by 5 bases, with 6 bases between them. CDR3: CASSLGYRNTIYF. CDR3 nucleotide sequence: TGTGCCAGCAGCTTAGGTTACAGAAACACCATATATTTT.

This clonotype was seen a few times. This chain links TRBV12-3 or TRBV12-4 with TRBJ2-4, with D perhaps matching TRBD1 (5 bases). The CDR3 runs to 14 residues. Trimming removed 7 bases from V and 0 bases from J, with 10 bases in between. Written as DNA, the CDR3 is TGTGCCAGCACTGAAGGGGTAGCCAAAAACATTCAGTACTTC. Encoded protein: CASTEGVAKNIQYF.

This chain connects TRBV20-1 to TRBJ2-5, with 12 bases matching TRBD2. V lost 1 base to trimming and J lost 9 bases; unmatched junction nucleotides: 9. Germline-derived CDR1 and CDR2 are DFQATT and SNEGSKA (reference sequence). This CDR3 has 15 amino acids. The CDR3, as DNA: TGCAGTGCTAGAGTTAGACTAGCGGGGGTGAATCCCCAGTACTTC. Its translation: CSARVRLAGVNPQYF.

This clonotype came up a few times. V usage is TRBV11-3 and J usage is TRBJ1-1; no reliable D call. The CDR3 is 13 residues long. The germline CDR1 and CDR2 sequences are SGHNT and YENEEA. The V end was cut by 4 bases, the J end by 7 bases, with 13 bases between. The CDR3 is CASSSVGKGEAFF. CDR3 nucleotides: TGTGCCAGCAGCTCCGTCGGGAAGGGTGAAGCTTTCTTT.

This clonotype has a count of ten or more. The chain combines TRBV6-1 with TRBJ1-5; perhaps TRBD1 as D (6 bases). CDR3 size: 13 residues. CDR1 and CDR2 from the germline V gene are MNHNS and SASEGT. Trimming shortened V by 5 bases and J by 6 bases, and 11 bases separated the two germline ends. The chain's CDR3 is CASSLTGIQPQHF. The CDR3 coding sequence is TGTGCCAGCAGTTTAACAGGGATTCAGCCCCAGCATTTT.

This clonotype was picked up a small number of times. One end of the junction does not line up with germline, which may come from a read error. The chain combines TRBV7-2 with TRBJ2-3; D perhaps matches TRBD2 (6 bases). CDR1 and CDR2 (germline): SGHTA, FQGNSA. The CDR3 extends over 15 amino acids. The CDR3 bases are TGTGCCAGCAGCCCCCGGCCGAGGGGACTTGGCCCCCCAGATTTT. Encoded protein: CASSPRPRGLGPPDF.

This clonotype turned up a few times. The rearrangement joins TRBV20-1 to TRBJ2-1, with D maybe TRBD1 (6 bases). The CDR3 totals 14 residues. V dropped 2 bases and J dropped 5 bases, with 13 bases sitting between them. Germline CDR1 DFQATT, CDR2 SNEGSKA (reference sequence). CDR3 amino acids: CSARPPGHNNEQFF. The DNA for the CDR3 is TGCAGTGCTAGACCTCCGGGACACAACAATGAGCAGTTCTTC.

The table lists this clonotype with a few counts. The chain couples TRBV6-5 to TRBJ2-3, with unresolved D. The CDR3 spans 14 residues. Germline values: CDR1 MNHEY, CDR2 SVGAGI. With 2 bases removed from V and 0 bases from J, the gap between germline ends came to 6 bases. The CDR3 sequence is CASSYGFSTDTQYF. In nucleotides, the CDR3 is TGTGCCAGCAGTTACGGTTTTAGCACAGATACGCAGTATTTT.

The genes are TRBV7-2 and TRBJ2-5; 12 bases are shared with TRBD2. The ends lost 4 bases at V and 4 bases at J; junction bases unmatched: 7. From germline, CDR1 is SGHTA and CDR2 FQGNSA. CDR3 length: 16 amino acids. The CDR3 loop reads CASSSASGRAAETQYF. The CDR3 nucleotides read TGTGCCAGCAGCTCTGCTAGCGGGAGGGCCGCAGAGACCCAGTACTTC.

This clonotype has more than one count but fewer than ten. The chain links TRBV20-1 to TRBJ2-5, with D uncertain. Trimming shortened V by 3 bases and J by 4 bases, and 12 bases separated the two germline ends. Per the germline V gene, CDR1 is DFQATT and CDR2 is SNEGSKA (reference sequence). There are 13 residues in the CDR3. The CDR3 coding sequence is TGCAGTGCTAGGTTAGAAACCACAGAGACCCAGTACTTC. Encoded protein: CSARLETTETQYF.

This clonotype came up a few times. For the CDR3, the DNA is TGTGCCAGCAGCTCCGCGGTCGAGGACACGCAGTATTTT. This encodes CASSSAVEDTQYF. This chain joins TRBV9 and TRBJ2-3; D remains unclear. V was pared by 4 bases and J by 9 bases, with 15 bases between. Germline CDR1 is SGDLS and CDR2 is YYNGEE. CDR3 length: 13 residues.

The J gene is TRBJ2-5, the V gene TRBV11-2; TRBD2 aligns across 15 bases. Gene TRBJ2-1 matches the end of the DNA better, so the J call may be wrong. Germline CDR1 and CDR2: SGHAT and FQNNGV. This CDR3 has 13 amino acids. The CDR3 is CASSLGLAGGQFF. CDR3 nucleotides: TGTGCCAGCAGCTTGGGACTAGCGGGGGGGCAGTTCTTC.

This clonotype was found many times. This sequence joins TRBV2 and TRBJ2-3; the D gene could be TRBD1 or TRBD2 (6 bases each). Trimming removed 5 bases at V and 3 bases at J, with 18 bases between. Germline CDR1 reads SNHLY; CDR2 reads FYNNEI. The CDR3 totals 16 residues. CDR3 sequence (DNA): TGTGCCAGCAGTCCGAGGGGGGCGCGTGAAACAGATACGCAGTATTTT. Protein sequence: CASSPRGARETDTQYF.

The chain carries TRBV10-1 and TRBJ1-1; tentative D call: TRBD1 (6 bases). The CDR3 has 13 amino acids. The germline CDR1 and CDR2 sequences are WNHNN and SYGVQD (reference sequence). Trimming took 3 bases from V and 8 from J, leaving 13 bases between them. CDR3 in DNA: TGCGCCAGCAGTGAATTTTCCGGGACAGAAGCTTTCTTT. Protein: CASSEFSGTEAFF.

This rearrangement joins TRBV5-1 to TRBJ2-5, with D hard to call. The CDR3 extends over 14 amino acids. The V gene's germline CDR1 is SGHRS and CDR2 YFSETQ. The V end was cut by 0 bases, the J end by 3 bases, with 9 bases between. CDR3 loop: CASSLGADKETQYF. The CDR3 DNA follows: TGCGCCAGCAGCTTGGGGGCAGACAAAGAGACCCAGTACTTC.

A few counts support this clonotype. This chain links TRBV9 with TRBJ1-2, with TRBD1 matching over 11 bases. CDR1 is SGDLS and CDR2 is YYNGEE in the germline V gene. The CDR3 runs to 15 residues. V lost 6 bases, J lost 4 bases, and 8 bases stayed unmatched. CDR3 nucleotide sequence: TGTGCCAGCACCAGGACAGGGGGCGAACCCTATGGCTACACCTTC. As protein: CASTRTGGEPYGYTF. The full variable domain, in which reference TRBV9 and TRBJ1-2 provide the parts outside the CDR3, is DSGVTQTPKHLITATGQRVTLRCSPRSGDLSVYWYQQSLDQGLQFLIQYYNGEERAKGNILERFSAQQFPDLHSELNLSSLELGDSALYFCASTRTGGEPYGYTFGSGTRLTVV.

The chain joins TRBV30 to TRBJ2-3, with TRBD1 matching 7 bases. CDR3 length equals 14 residues. Trimming at V came to 3 bases and at J to 2 bases, leaving 5 bases not matched to a gene. Germline V CDR1 and CDR2: GTSNPN, SVGIG (reference sequence). The CDR3 sequence: CAWSPGQPTDTQYF. Here the CDR3 DNA reads TGTGCCTGGAGCCCGGGACAGCCCACAGATACGCAGTATTTT.

The chain recombines TRBV20-1 with TRBJ1-3; 9 bases line up with TRBD1. The V gene's germline CDR1 is DFQATT and CDR2 SNEGSKA (reference sequence). This CDR3 spans 15 amino acids. V trimming: 6 bases; J trimming: 0 bases; junction bases outside the gene matches: 6. The CDR3 region has the DNA TGCAGTGCGCCGGGACAGGGAACCTCTGGAAACACCATATATTTT. This gives the protein CSAPGQGTSGNTIYF.